This T cell receptor (beta chain) stems from a study of PD-1 blockade in classical Hodgkin lymphoma. Assay: immunoSEQ multiplex PCR; the TCRdb copy retains only in-frame clones and omits some. The top ten hold more than 6.5% of the sample, which has 37,000 or so clones, around nine tenths seen once. After autologous stem cell transplantation all patients relapsed, and prior brentuximab vedotin exposure differed between cohorts. Best outcomes ranged across complete response, partial response and progressive disease. Trimming pared 1 base from V and 4 bases from J, leaving 13 bases between. CDR3 length: 15 residues. CDR1 is SNHLY and CDR2 is FYNNEI in the germline V gene.

The sample consisted of peripheral blood mononuclear cells (PBMCs), taken before the second cycle of nivolumab. V is TRBV2 and J is TRBJ2-5, with D perhaps given as TRBD1 or TRBD2 (5 bases each). The receptor's source is a human donor with classical Hodgkin lymphoma. CDR3 nucleotide sequence: TGTGCCAGCAGTGAAGTCCCAGGGAGAGGAGAGACCCAGTACTTC. Its translation is CASSEVPGRGETQYF.